This TCR beta chain stems from a study of radiation and T cells in renal cell carcinoma. V was pared by 2 bases and J by 8 bases, with 9 bases between. Germline CDR1 and CDR2: MRHNA and SNTAGT. CDR3 length equals 12 residues. This clone was counted a single time. This sample's time point: baseline pretreatment blood. Treatment specified: 15 Gy SBRT to primary tumor, nephrectomy 4 weeks later. Libraries were prepared by immunoSEQ multiplex PCR; TCRdb keeps only in-frame clonotypes and omits some of them. The table records 130,000 to 150,000 clones, 88% of them present only once. This clonotype was obtained from a woman in her 70s with renal cell carcinoma. The chain carries TRBV6-4 and TRBJ1-2; the D is unclear. The starting material was blood, obtained from a patient whose treatment included radiotherapy and nephrectomy. The CDR3 DNA follows: TGTGCCAGCAGTGACCCGGGATCCGGCTACACCTTC. Translation: CASSDPGSGYTF.